This T cell receptor (beta chain) was sequenced during a study of TIL therapy for anti-PD-1-resistant metastatic lung cancer. The sample holds one count of this clone. The libraries were made with immunoSEQ v3. Each library reached roughly 2 million read pairs, or 5-6 million at deep level. Sequencing was performed with immunoSEQ multiplex PCR; in TCRdb, only in-frame clones are kept and a portion is missing. Of about 43,000 clones in the sample, approximately 79% were seen once. As for time point: pre-treatment sample, taken before nivolumab and TIL therapy. Patients were adults with stage 4 NSCLC. Germline V gives CDR1 ENHRY, CDR2 SYGVKD. With 0 bases removed from V and 4 bases from J, the gap between germline ends came to 7 bases. CDR3 size: 14 residues.

The specimen comprised blood, sampled at baseline. The V and J genes are TRBV10-3 and TRBJ1-5; D might be TRBD1 (5 bases). The sequence was obtained from a man in his 70s with non-small cell lung cancer. The CDR3 DNA reads as TGTGCCATCAGTGAGTCTGGGGGGAATCAGCCCCAGCATTTT. It translates to CAISESGGNQPQHF.